This T cell receptor beta chain derives from a study of early T cells in non-severe SARS-CoV-2 infection (dated by TCRdb to 2020 to 2022). Some background on the complete study: Bulk RNA from unsorted whole blood was used for TCR sequencing, so alpha and beta chains could not be paired.

In this sample, this clonotype turned up a few times. Its specific antigen is unknown. No base quality values were provided; no much bigger clone lies one nucleotide off. This was a case-control study nested in a cohort of healthcare workers in London, UK, who had nasopharyngeal swab PCR tests and blood samples taken every week. Healthcare workers were recruited between 23 and 31 March 2020, during the week of the UK lockdown, and were followed weekly for up to about 15 weeks. Overall results and qualifications from the work: Matching against VDJdb was skewed toward anti-spike CD8 responses, likely underestimated virus-specific expansions, and missed private and CD4 specificities.

The method was 5' RACE. Data came from a NextSeq 500. In the TCR library protocol, unique molecular identifiers were attached to individual cDNA molecules to correct for PCR bias and sequencing error. Both TCR alpha and beta chains were sequenced, and tight co-correlation was observed between alpha and beta sequence abundances in each sample. From the authors' description of their analysis: V gene, J gene and CDR3 annotation of TCR sequences was performed with Decombinator V4. TCRs were defined as expanded if a significant change between any two time points was detected under a Poisson model with p below 0.0001. TCR abundances were normalised to the total number of TCRs sequenced per sample and expressed as counts per million. TRAV1-2 paired with TRAJ12, TRAJ20 or TRAJ33 defined MAIT TCRs, while TRAV10 paired with TRAJ18 defined iNKT TCRs. A search of VDJdb, accessed on 1 November 2021, was run for TCRs annotated to CMV, EBV and SARS-CoV-2, with TCRs annotated for multiple antigens excluded. The raw public data were reprocessed by TCRdb itself: fastp quality trimming at Q25, MiXCR clonotype calling, in-frame beta chains only. Every CDR3 protein is listed once, alongside the most common genes and DNA of its rows. TCRdb assigned the V and J calls; the authors' analysis was not used. The sample contains roughly 34,000 distinct CDR3 sequences, 4.7% of them found a single time. Jointly, the top ten make up 7% to 9% of the sample.

Its CDR3 holds 15 amino acids, cysteine through phenylalanine. Of all the DNA, just the CDR3 is kept, 45 bases in frame from base 1. Sequences LNHNV (CDR1) and YYDKDF (CDR2) are obtained from the germline V gene (reference sequence). Trimming takes 3 bases from V and 0 bases from J, and the germline ends sit 12 bases apart. Sequences were obtained from whole blood. Here the chain combines TRBV15 and TRBJ2-7; the D gene cannot be named for sure. The clonotype originates from an adult who was a healthcare worker with PCR-confirmed SARS-CoV-2 infection or an uninfected control (not recorded which). The DNA is as follows: TGTGCCACCAGCAGTATAGAAGGGAACTCCTACGAGCAGTACTTC. This encodes CATSSIEGNSYEQYF.